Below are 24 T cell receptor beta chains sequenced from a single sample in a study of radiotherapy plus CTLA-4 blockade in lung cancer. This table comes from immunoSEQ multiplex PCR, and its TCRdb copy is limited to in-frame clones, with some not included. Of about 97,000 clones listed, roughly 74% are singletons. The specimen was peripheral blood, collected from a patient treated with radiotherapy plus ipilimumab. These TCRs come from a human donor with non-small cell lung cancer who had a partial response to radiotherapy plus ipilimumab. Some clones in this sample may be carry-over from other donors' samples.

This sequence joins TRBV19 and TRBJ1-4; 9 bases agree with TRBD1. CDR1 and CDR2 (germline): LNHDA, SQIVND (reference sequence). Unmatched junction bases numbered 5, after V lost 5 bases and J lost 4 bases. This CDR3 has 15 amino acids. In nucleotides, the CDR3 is TGTGCCAGTAGTGAGGGACAGGGCTATAATGAAAAACTGTTTTTT. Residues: CASSEGQGYNEKLFF.

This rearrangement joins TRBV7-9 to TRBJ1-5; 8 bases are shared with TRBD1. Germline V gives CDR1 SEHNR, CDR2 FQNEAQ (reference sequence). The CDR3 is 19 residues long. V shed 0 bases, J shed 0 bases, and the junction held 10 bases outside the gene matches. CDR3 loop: CASSLARGGQALSNQPQHF. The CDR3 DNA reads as TGTGCCAGCAGCTTAGCGCGGGGGGGACAGGCCCTTAGCAATCAGCCCCAGCATTTT.

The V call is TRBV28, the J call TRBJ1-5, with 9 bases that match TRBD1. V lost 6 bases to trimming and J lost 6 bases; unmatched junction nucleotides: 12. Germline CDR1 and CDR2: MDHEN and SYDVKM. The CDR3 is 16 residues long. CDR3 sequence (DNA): TGTGCCAGCAGGCGAGGGGGACAGGGAGTTTCTCAGCCCCAGCATTTT. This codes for CASRRGGQGVSQPQHF. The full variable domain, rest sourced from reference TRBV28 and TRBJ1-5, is DVKVTQSSRYLVKRTGEKVFLECVQDMDHENMFWYRQDPGLGLRLIYFSYDVKMKEKGDIPEGYSVSREKKERFSLILESASTNQTSMYLCASRRGGQGVSQPQHFGDGTRLSIL.

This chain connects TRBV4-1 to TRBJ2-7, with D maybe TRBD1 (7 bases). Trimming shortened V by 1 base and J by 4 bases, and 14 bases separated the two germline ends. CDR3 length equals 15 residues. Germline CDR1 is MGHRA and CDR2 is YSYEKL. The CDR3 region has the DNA TGCGCCAGCAGCCAAGGTCTACAGGGGACTTACGAGCAGTACTTC. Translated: CASSQGLQGTYEQYF.

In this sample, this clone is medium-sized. CDR3 amino acids: CASRDRDSGSGNTIYF. CDR3 in DNA: TGCGCCAGCAGGGACCGGGACTCCGGCTCTGGAAACACCATATATTTT. This chain joins TRBV5-1 and TRBJ1-3; tentatively, D is TRBD1 (5 bases). The CDR3 loop spans 16 amino acids. Germline assignment: CDR1 SGHRS and CDR2 YFSETQ. V was cut by 5 bases and J by 0 bases, with 15 bases left in between.

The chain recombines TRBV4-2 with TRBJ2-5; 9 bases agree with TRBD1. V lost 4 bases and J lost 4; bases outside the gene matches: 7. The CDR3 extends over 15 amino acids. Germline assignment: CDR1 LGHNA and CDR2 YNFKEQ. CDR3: CASSLRDRVSETQYF. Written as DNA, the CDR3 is TGTGCCAGCAGCCTACGGGACAGGGTTTCAGAGACCCAGTACTTC.

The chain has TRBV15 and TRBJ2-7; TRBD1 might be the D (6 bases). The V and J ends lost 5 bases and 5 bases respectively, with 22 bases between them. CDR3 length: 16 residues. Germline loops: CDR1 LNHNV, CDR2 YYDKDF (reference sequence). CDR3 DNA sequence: TGTGCCACCAGCCGGGGCTACACAGGGCAGAGCCACGAGCAGTACTTC. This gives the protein CATSRGYTGQSHEQYF.

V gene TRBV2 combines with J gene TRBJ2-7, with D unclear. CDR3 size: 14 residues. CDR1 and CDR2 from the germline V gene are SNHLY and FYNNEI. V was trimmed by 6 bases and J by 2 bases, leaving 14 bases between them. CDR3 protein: CASRRSGLAYEQYF. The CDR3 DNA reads TGTGCCAGCAGGCGGTCCGGTCTAGCCTACGAGCAGTACTTC.

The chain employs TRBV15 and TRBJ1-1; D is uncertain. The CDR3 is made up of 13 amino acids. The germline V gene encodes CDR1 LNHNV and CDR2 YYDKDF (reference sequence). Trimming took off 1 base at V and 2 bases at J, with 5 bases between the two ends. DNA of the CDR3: TGTGCCACCAGCAGAGCGGGAAACACTGAAGCTTTCTTT. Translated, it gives CATSRAGNTEAFF.

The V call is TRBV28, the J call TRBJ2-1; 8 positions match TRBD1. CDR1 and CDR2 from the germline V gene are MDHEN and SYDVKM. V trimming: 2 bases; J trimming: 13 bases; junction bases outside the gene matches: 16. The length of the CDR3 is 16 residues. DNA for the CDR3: TGTGCCAGCAGTTTAGGGGGGCAGGGGGCTATTAGCAAACAGTTCTTC. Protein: CASSLGGQGAISKQFF.

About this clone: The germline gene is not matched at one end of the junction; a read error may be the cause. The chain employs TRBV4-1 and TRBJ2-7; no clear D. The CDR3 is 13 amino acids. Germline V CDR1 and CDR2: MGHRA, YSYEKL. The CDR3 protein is CASSQTSYYEQYF. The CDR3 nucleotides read TGTGCCAGCAGCCAAACCTCCTACTACGAGCAGTACTTC.

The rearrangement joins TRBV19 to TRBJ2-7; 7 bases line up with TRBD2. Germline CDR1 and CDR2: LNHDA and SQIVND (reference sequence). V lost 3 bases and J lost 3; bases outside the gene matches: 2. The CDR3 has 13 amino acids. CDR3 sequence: CASSISSGYEQYF. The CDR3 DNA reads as TGTGCCAGTAGTATTTCTAGCGGCTACGAGCAGTACTTC.

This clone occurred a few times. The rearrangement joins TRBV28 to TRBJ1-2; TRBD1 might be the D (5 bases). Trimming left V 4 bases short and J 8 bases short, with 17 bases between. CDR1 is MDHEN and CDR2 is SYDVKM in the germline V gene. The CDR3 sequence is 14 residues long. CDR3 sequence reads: CASSSPGLFLGYTF. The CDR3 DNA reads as TGTGCCAGCAGTTCCCCGGGACTTTTCTTAGGCTACACCTTC.

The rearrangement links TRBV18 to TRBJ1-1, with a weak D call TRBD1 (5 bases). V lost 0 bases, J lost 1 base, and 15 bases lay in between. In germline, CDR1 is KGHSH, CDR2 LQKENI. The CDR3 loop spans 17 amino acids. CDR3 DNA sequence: TGTGCCAGCTCACCACCGGCGTCTGGGGGAGGGAACACTGAAGCTTTCTTT. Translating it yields CASSPPASGGGNTEAFF.

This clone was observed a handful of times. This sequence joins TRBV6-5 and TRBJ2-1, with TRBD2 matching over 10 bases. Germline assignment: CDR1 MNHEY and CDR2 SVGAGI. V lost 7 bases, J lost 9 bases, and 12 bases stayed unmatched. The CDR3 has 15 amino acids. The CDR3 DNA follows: TGTGCCAGCACCCATGGGGCTAGCGGGAGAGCTGAGCAGTTCTTC. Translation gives CASTHGASGRAEQFF.

CDR3 residues: CASSVRVKETQYF. The CDR3 nucleotides read TGTGCCAGCAGCGTTCGGGTAAAAGAGACCCAGTACTTC. The genes are TRBV9 and TRBJ2-5; D call uncertain. Germline CDR1 and CDR2: SGDLS and YYNGEE. The CDR3 length is 13 residues. V shed 2 bases and J shed 3 bases, with 8 bases lying between them.

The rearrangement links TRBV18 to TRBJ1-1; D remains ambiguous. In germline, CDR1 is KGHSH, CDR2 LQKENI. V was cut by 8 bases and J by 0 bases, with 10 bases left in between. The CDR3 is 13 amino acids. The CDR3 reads CASDVGLNTEAFF. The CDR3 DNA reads TGTGCCAGCGATGTCGGGTTGAACACTGAAGCTTTCTTT.

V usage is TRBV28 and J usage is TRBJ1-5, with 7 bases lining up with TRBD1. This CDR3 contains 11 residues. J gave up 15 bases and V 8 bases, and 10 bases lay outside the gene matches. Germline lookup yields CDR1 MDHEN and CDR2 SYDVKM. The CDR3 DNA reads TGTGCCAGCGGGGCCCTACAGGGGAGGCATTTT. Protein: CASGALQGRHF.

This CDR3 is CASDQVVRTGELFF. The CDR3 coding sequence is TGTGCCTCGGATCAGGTGGTTCGGACCGGGGAGCTGTTTTTT. The chain uses TRBV30 and TRBJ2-2; D unresolved. The CDR3 loop spans 14 amino acids. Trimming took off 7 bases at V and 5 bases at J, with 17 bases between the two ends. CDR1 and CDR2 (germline): GTSNPN, SVGIG (reference sequence).

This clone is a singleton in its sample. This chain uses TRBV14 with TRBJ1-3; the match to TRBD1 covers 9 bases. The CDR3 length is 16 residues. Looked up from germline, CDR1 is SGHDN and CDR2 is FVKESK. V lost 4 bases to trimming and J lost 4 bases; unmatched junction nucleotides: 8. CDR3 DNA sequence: TGTGCCAGCAGCCGTGACCGGGACAGGGTCGGAAACACCATATATTTT. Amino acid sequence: CASSRDRDRVGNTIYF.

CDR3 nucleotides: TGTGCCAGCAGTGACTACAGAAGTAATTCACCCCTCCACTTT. Translating gives CASSDYRSNSPLHF. The rearrangement links TRBV6-1 to TRBJ1-6; no firm D call. This CDR3 region has 14 residues. Trimming cost V 3 bases and J 6 bases, with 9 bases left between them. Looked up from germline, CDR1 is MNHNS and CDR2 is SASEGT.

The DNA for the CDR3 is TGTGCCATCAGACCCGGGAGGGCCATTTCGACGGATACGCAGTATTTT. Encoded protein: CAIRPGRAISTDTQYF. The chain couples TRBV10-3 to TRBJ2-3; 8 bases are shared with TRBD2. J lost 6 bases, V lost 6 bases, and 14 bases had no gene match. Germline values: CDR1 ENHRY, CDR2 SYGVKD. This CDR3 comprises 16 residues.

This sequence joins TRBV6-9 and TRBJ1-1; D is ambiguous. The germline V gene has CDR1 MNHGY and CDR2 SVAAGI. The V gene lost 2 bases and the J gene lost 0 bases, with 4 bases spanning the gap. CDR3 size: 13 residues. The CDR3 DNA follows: TGTGCCAGCAGTTATACTCTGAACACTGAAGCTTTCTTT. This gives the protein CASSYTLNTEAFF.

The CDR3 reads CASSASQLTQYF. In DNA, the CDR3 is TGTGCCAGCAGCGCCTCCCAACTTACGCAGTATTTT. The chain employs TRBV9 and TRBJ2-3; D ambiguous. The CDR3 is made up of 12 amino acids. In germline, CDR1 is SGDLS, CDR2 YYNGEE. Between the trimmed V and J ends, which lost 3 bases and 8 bases, there was a span of 10 bases.